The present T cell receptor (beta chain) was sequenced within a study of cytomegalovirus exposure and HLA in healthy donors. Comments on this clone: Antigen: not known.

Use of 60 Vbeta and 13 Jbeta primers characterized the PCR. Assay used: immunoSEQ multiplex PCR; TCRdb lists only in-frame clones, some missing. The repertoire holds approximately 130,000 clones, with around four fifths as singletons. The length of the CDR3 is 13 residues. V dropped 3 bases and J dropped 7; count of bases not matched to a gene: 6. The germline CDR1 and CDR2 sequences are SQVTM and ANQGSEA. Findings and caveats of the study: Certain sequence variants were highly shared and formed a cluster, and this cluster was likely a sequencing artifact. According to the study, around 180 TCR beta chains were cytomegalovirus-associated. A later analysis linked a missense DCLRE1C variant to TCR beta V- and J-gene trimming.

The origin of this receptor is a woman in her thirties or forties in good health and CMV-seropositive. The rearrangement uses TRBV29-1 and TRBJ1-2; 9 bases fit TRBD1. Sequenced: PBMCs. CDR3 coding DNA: TGCAGCGTTGAGGGACAGGGAGACTTTGGCTACACCTTC. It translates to CSVEGQGDFGYTF.